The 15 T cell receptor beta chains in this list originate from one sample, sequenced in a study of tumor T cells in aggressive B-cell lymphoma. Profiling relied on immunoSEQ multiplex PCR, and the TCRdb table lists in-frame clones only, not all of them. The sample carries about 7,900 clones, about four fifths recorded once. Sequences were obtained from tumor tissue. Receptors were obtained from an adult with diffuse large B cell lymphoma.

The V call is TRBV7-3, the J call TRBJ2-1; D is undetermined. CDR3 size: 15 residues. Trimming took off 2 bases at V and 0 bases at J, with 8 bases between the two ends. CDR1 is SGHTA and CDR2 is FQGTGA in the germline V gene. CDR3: CASSLDKSSYNEQFF. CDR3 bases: TGTGCCAGCAGCTTAGACAAGAGCTCCTACAATGAGCAGTTCTTC.

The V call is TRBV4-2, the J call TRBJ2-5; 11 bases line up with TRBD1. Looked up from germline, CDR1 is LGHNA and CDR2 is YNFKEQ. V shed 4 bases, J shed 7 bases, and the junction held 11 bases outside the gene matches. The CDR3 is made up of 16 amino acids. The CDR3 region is CASSPQTDRGLGTQYF. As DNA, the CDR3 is TGTGCCAGCAGCCCCCAAACGGACAGGGGGCTTGGGACCCAGTACTTC.

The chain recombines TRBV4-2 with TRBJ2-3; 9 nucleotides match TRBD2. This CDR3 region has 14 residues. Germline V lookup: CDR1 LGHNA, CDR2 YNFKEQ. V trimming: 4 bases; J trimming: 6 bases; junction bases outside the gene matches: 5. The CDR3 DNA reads TGTGCCAGCAGCCGAGGGACTAGCTCGGATACGCAGTATTTT. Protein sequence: CASSRGTSSDTQYF.

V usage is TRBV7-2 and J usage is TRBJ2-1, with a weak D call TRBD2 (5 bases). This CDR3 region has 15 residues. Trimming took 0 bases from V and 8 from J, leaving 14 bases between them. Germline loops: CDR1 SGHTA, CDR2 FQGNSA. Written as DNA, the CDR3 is TGTGCCAGCAGCTTAGCCCCTAGCCTTTGGGATGAGCAGTTCTTC. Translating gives CASSLAPSLWDEQFF.

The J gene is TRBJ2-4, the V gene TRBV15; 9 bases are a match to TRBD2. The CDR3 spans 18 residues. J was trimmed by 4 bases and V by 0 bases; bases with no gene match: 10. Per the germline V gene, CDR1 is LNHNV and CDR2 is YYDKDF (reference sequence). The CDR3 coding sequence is TGTGCCACCAGCAGAGATATAAGGTTAGCGGGAGTGAAAAACATTCAGTACTTC. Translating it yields CATSRDIRLAGVKNIQYF.

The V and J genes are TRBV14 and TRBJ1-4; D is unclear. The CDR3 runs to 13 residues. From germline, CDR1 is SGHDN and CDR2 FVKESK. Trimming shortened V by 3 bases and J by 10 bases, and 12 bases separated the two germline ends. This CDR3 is CASSHSLSGKLFF. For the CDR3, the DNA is TGTGCCAGCAGCCACTCCCTATCCGGAAAACTGTTTTTT.

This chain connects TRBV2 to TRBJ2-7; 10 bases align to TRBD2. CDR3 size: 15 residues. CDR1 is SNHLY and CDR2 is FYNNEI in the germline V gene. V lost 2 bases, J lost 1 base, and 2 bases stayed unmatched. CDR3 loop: CASSESGRASYEQYF. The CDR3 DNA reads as TGTGCCAGCAGTGAAAGCGGGAGGGCATCCTACGAGCAGTACTTC.

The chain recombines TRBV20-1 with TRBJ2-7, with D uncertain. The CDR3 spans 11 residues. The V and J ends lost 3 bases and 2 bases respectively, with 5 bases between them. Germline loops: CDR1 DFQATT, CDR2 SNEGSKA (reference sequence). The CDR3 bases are TGCAGTGCTAGGAGGACCTACGAGCAGTACTTC. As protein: CSARRTYEQYF.

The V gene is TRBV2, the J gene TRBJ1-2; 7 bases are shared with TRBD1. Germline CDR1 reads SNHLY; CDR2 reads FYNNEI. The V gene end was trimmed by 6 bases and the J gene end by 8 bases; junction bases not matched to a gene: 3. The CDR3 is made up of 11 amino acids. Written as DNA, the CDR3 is TGTGCCAGCAGGAACAGGGGAGGCTACACCTTC. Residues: CASRNRGGYTF.

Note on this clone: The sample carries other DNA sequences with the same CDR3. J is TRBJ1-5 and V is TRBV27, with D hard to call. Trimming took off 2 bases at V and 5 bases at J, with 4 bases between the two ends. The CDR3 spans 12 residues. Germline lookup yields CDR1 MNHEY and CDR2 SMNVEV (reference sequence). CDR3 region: CASSLPDQPQHF. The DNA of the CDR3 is TGTGCCAGCAGTTTACCCGATCAGCCCCAGCATTTT.

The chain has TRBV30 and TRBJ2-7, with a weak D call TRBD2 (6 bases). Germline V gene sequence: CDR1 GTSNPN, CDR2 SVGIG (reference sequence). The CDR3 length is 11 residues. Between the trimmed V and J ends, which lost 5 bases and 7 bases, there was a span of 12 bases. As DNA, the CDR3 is TGTGCCTGGTCCGGGACTCGGGAGCAGTACTTC. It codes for CAWSGTREQYF. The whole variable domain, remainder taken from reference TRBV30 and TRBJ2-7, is SQTIHQWPATLVQPVGSPLSLECTVEGTSNPNLYWYRQAAGRGLQLLFYSVGIGQISSEVPQNLSASRPQDRQFILSSKKLLLSDSGFYLCAWSGTREQYFGPGTRLTVT.

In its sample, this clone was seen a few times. The CDR3 loop is CASSLFQAAYEQYF. The CDR3 DNA reads as TGTGCCAGCAGCTTATTCCAGGCCGCCTACGAGCAGTACTTC. The chain couples TRBV7-8 to TRBJ2-7; D remains unclear. From germline, CDR1 is SGHVS and CDR2 FQNEAQ. The CDR3 sequence is 14 residues long. The V end lost 2 bases, the J end lost 2 bases, and 10 bases lay between the germline ends. Supplemented by reference TRBV7-8 and TRBJ2-7, the full variable domain reads GAGVSQSPRYKVAKRGQDVALRCDPISGHVSLFWYQQALGQGPEFLTYFQNEAQLDKSGLPSDRFFAERPEGSVSTLKIQRTQQEDSAVYLCASSLFQAAYEQYFGPGTRLTVT.

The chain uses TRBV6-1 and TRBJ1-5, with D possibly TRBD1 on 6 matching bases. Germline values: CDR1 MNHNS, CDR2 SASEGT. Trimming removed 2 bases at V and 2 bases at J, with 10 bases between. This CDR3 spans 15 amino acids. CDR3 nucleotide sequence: TGTGCCAGCAGTGAATGGGCAGGGGGCAATCAGCCCCAGCATTTT. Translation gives CASSEWAGGNQPQHF.

The chain's CDR3 is CARSHRGNYGYTF. In DNA, the CDR3 is TGTGCCAGAAGTCACAGGGGTAACTATGGCTACACCTTC. The chain employs TRBV7-5 and TRBJ1-2; the listed D gene, TRBD1, was not tested against the DNA. TRBV7-5 is a pseudogene. This CDR3 has 13 residues.

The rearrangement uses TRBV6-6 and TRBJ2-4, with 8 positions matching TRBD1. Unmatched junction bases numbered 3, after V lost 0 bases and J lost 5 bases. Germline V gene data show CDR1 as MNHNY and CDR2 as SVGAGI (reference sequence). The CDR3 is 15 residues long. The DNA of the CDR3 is TGTGCCAGCAGTTACTCAGGACAGGGCCAAAACATTCAGTACTTC. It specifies CASSYSGQGQNIQYF.